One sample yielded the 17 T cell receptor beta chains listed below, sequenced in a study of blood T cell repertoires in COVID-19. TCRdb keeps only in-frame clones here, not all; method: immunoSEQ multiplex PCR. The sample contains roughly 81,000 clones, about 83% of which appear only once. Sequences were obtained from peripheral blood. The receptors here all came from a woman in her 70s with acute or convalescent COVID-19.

The CDR3 region is CASSLGGGNTIYF. The CDR3 coding sequence is TGTGCCAGCAGCTTAGGGGGGGGAAACACCATATATTTT. V and J are TRBV7-3 and TRBJ1-3, with a possible D match to TRBD1 (5 bases). This CDR3 contains 13 residues. Germline-derived CDR1 and CDR2 are SGHTA and FQGTGA. The V end was cut by 2 bases, the J end by 4 bases, with 6 bases between.

Here the CDR3 reads CASSPEATGGFGYTF. The CDR3 nucleotides are TGTGCCAGCAGCCCCGAAGCCACAGGGGGATTTGGCTACACCTTC. The chain links TRBV6-5 to TRBJ1-2, with TRBD1 matching over 8 bases. The CDR3 is made up of 15 amino acids. V gave up 6 bases and J gave up 7 bases; unmatched junction bases: 13. Germline-derived CDR1 and CDR2 are MNHEY and SVGAGI.

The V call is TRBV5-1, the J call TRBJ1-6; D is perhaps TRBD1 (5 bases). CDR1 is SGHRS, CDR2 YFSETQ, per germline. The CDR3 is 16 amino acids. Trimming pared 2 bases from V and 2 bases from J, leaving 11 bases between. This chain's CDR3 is CASSLNPGTYNSPLHF. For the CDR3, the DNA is TGCGCCAGCAGCTTAAACCCAGGGACCTATAATTCACCCCTCCACTTT.

CDR3 coding DNA: TGTGCCAGCAGCCCCGGACAGGGCTACGACACTGAAGCTTTCTTT. As protein: CASSPGQGYDTEAFF. The gene calls are TRBV7-9 and TRBJ1-1, with TRBD1 matching over 8 bases. V lost 5 bases, J lost 3 bases, and 8 bases stayed unmatched. CDR1 and CDR2 from the germline V gene are SEHNR and FQNEAQ (reference sequence). CDR3 length equals 15 residues.

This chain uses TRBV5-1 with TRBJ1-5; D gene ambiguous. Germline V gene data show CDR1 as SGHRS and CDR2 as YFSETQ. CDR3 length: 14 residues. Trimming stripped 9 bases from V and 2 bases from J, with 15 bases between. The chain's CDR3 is CATSEGPGNQPQHF. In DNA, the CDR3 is TGCGCCACCTCGGAGGGCCCTGGCAATCAGCCCCAGCATTTT.

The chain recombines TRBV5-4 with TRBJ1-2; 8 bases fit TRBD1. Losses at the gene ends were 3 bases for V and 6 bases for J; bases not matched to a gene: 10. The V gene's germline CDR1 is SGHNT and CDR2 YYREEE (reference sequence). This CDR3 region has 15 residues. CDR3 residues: CASSSQGADEDGYTF. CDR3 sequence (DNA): TGTGCCAGCAGCTCGCAGGGGGCGGACGAGGATGGCTACACCTTC.

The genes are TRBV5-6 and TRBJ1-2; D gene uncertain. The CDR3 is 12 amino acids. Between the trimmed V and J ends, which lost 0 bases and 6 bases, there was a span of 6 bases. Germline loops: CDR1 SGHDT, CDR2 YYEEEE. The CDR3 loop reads CASSLAGDGYTF. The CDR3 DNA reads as TGTGCCAGCAGCTTGGCGGGAGATGGCTACACCTTC.

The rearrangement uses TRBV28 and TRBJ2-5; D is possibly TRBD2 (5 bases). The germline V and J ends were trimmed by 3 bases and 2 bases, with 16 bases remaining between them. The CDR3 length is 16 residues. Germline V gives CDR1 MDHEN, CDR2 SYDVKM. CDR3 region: CASSLGRGPKQETQYF. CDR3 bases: TGTGCCAGCAGTTTGGGTCGGGGTCCGAAACAAGAGACCCAGTACTTC.

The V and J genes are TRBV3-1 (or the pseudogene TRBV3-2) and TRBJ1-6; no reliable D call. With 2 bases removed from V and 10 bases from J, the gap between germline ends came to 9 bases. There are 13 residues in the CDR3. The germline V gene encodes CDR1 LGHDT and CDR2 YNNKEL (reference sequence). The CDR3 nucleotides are TGTGCCAGCAGCCAACCCCCTGAGTCACCCCTCCACTTT. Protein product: CASSQPPESPLHF.

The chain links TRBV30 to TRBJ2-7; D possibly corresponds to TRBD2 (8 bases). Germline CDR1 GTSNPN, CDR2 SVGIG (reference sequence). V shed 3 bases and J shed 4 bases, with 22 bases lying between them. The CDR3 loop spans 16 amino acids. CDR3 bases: TGTGCCTGGAGCCAGACAGGGCGGGGGGCCGGTTACGAGCAGTACTTC. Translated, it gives CAWSQTGRGAGYEQYF.

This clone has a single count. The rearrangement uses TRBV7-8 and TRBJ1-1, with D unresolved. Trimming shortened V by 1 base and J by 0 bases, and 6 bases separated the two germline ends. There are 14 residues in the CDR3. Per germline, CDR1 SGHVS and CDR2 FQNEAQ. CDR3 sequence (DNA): TGTGCCAGCAGCTTAGAACGGGTGAACACTGAAGCTTTCTTT. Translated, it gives CASSLERVNTEAFF.

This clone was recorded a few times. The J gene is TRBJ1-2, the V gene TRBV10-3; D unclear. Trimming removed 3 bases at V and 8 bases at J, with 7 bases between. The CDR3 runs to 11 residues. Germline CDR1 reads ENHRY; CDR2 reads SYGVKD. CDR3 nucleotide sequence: TGTGCCATCAGTGATGAGGAGGGCTACACCTTC. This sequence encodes CAISDEEGYTF.

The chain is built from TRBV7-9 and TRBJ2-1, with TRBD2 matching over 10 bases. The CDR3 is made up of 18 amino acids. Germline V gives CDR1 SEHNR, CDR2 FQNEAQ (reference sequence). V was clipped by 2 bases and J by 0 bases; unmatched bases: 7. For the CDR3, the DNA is TGTGCCAGCAGCTTATTCCGGATAGCGGGGGGCTCCTACAATGAGCAGTTCTTC. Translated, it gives CASSLFRIAGGSYNEQFF.

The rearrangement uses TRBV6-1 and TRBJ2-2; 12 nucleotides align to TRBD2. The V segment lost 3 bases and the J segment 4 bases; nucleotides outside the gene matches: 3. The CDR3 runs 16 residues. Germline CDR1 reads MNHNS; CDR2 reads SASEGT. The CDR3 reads CASSDASGGATGELFF. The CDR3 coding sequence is TGTGCCAGCAGTGACGCTAGCGGGGGGGCCACCGGGGAGCTGTTTTTT.

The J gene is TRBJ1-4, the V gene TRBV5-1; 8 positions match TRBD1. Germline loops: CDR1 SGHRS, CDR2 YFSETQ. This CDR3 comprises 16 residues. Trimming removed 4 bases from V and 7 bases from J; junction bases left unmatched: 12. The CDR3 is CASSRDGQGISEKLFF. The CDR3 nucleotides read TGCGCCAGCAGCCGGGATGGACAGGGAATCTCTGAAAAACTGTTTTTT. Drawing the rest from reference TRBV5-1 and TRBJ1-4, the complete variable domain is KAGVTQTPRYLIKTRGQQVTLSCSPISGHRSVSWYQQTPGQGLQFLFEYFSETQRNKGNFPGRFSGRQFSNSRSEMNVSTLELGDSALYLCASSRDGQGISEKLFFGSGTQLSVL.

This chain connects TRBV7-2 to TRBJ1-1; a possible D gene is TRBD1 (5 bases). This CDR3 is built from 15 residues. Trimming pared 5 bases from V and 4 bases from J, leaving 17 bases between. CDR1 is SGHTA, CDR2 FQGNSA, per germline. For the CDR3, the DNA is TGTGCCAGCAGCCACCGGAACCAGGGCCCCACTGAAGCTTTCTTT. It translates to CASSHRNQGPTEAFF.

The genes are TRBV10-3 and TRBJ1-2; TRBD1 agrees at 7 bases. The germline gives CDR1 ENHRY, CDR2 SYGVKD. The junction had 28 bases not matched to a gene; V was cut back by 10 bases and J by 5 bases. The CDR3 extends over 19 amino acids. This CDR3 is CATITAGAIQGKERYGYTF. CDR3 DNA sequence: TGTGCCACGATAACCGCCGGGGCGATACAGGGGAAGGAAAGGTATGGCTACACCTTC.